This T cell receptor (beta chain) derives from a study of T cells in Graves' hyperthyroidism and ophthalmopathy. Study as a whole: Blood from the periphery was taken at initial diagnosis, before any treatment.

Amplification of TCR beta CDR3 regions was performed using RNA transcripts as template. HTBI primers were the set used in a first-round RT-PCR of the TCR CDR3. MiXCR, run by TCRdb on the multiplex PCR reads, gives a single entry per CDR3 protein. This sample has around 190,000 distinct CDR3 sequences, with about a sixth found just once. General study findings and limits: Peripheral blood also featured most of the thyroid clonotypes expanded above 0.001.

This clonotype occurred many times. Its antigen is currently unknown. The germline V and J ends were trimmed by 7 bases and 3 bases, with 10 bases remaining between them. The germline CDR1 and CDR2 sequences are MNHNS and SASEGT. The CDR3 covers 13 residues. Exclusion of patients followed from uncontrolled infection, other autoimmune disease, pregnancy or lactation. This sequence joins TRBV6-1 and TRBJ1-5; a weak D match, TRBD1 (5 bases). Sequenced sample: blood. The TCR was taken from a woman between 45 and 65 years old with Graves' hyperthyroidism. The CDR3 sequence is CASTGIFNQPQHF. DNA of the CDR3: TGTGCCAGCACAGGGATTTTCAATCAGCCCCAGCATTTT.